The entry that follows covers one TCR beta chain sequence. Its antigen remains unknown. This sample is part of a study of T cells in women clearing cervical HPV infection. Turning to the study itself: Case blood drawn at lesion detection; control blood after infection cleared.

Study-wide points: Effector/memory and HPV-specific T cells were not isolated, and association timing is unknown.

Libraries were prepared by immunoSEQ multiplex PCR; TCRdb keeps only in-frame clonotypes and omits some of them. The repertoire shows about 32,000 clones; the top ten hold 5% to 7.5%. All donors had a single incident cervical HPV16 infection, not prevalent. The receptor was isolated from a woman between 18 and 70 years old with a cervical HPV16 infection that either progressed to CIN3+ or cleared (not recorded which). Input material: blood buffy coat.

The CDR3 region is CASSAGDRANSPLHF. CDR3 DNA (partial): TGTGCCAGCAGCGCGGGTGACAGGGCTAATTCACCC. The rearrangement uses TRBV9 and TRBJ1-6; the match to TRBD1 covers 7 bases. The read ends 3 residues shy of where the CDR3 ends; the end is completed using the germline J gene. CDR1 is SGDLS and CDR2 is YYNGEE in the germline V gene. V shed 3 bases, J shed 6 bases, and the junction held 6 bases outside the gene matches. The CDR3 spans 15 residues.